The clone carrying this T cell receptor beta chain was recorded at least ten times. MiXCR, applied by TCRdb to the 5' RACE reads, yields one record per CDR3 protein. The sample carries about 240,000 distinct CDR3 sequences, roughly 13% recorded once. The sample is drawn from a study of identical twins. The CDR3 is made up of 15 amino acids. Germline CDR1 reads SGHRS; CDR2 reads YFSETQ. V was clipped by 4 bases and J by 7 bases; unmatched bases: 11. These sequences were also reported in another study, on yellow fever vaccine responses in identical twins.

This TCR derives from a woman younger than 30 in good health. This chain connects TRBV5-1 to TRBJ2-7, with TRBD2 identical over 10 bases. Sequencing was carried out using memory (CD45RO+) T cells sorted from blood. The CDR3 region is CASSPSSGRREEQYF. CDR3 nucleotide sequence: TGCGCCAGCAGCCCTTCTAGCGGGAGAAGGGAAGAGCAGTACTTC. The full variable domain, its missing parts supplied by reference TRBV5-1 and TRBJ2-7, is KAGVTQTPRYLIKTRGQQVTLSCSPISGHRSVSWYQQTPGQGLQFLFEYFSETQRNKGNFPGRFSGRQFSNSRSEMNVSTLELGDSALYLCASSPSSGRREEQYFGPGTRLTVT.